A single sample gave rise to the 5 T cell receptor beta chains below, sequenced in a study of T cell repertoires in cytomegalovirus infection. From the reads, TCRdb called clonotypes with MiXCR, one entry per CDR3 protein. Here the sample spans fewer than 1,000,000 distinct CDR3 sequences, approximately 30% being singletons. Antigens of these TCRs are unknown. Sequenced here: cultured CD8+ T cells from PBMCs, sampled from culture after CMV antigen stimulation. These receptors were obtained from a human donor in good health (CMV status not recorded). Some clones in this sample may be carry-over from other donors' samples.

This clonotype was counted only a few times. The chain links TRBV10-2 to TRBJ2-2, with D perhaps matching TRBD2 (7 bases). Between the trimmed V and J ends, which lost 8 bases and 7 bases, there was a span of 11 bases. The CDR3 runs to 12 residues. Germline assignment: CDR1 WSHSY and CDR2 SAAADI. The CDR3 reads CASGGAVGELFF. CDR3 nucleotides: TGCGCCAGCGGGGGGGCCGTCGGGGAGCTGTTTTTT.

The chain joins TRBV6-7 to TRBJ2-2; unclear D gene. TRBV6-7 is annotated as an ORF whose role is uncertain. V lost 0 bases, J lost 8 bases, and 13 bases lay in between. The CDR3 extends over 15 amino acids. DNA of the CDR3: TGTGCCAGCAGTTACTCGAAGAACTTGAGGGGGGAGCTGTTTTTT. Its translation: CASSYSKNLRGELFF.

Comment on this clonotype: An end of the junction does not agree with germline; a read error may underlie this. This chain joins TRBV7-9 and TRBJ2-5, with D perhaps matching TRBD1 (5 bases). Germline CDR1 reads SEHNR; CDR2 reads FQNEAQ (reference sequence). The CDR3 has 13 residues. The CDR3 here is CVSSLKGKETQYF. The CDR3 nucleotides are TGTGTCAGCAGCTTAAAGGGGAAGGAGACCCAGTACTTC.

The CDR3 region has the DNA TGTGCCAGTGTAGGGAGGATTCAAGGCAATGAGCAGTTCTTC. The encoded protein is CASVGRIQGNEQFF. This chain links TRBV19 with TRBJ2-1; D is possibly TRBD2 (6 bases). V lost 8 bases and J lost 6, with 17 bases in between. This CDR3 contains 14 residues. CDR1 is LNHDA and CDR2 is SQIVND in the germline V gene (reference sequence).

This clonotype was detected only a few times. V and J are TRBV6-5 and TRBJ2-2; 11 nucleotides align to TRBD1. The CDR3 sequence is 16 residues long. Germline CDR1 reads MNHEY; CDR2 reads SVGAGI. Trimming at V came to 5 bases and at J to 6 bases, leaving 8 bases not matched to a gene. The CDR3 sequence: CASSPGTGGIAGELFF. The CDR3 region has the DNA TGTGCCAGCAGTCCCGGGACAGGGGGAATCGCCGGGGAGCTGTTTTTT.